These 19 T cell receptor beta chains share one sample of origin, sequenced in a study of T cell responses to AZD1222 COVID-19 vaccine. Profiled with immunoSEQ multiplex PCR; TCRdb holds only in-frame clones, not every one. There are around 79,000 clones in the sample; about nine tenths occur only once, and 15% to 20% lies in the top ten. Specimen: peripheral blood, collected on day 0 of AZD1222 vaccination. The source is an adult in good health.

This sequence joins TRBV6-4 and TRBJ2-7, with TRBD2 identical over 10 bases. Per the germline V gene, CDR1 is MRHNA and CDR2 is SNTAGT. V was pared by 4 bases and J by 2 bases, with 14 bases of the junction left unmatched. There are 18 residues in the CDR3. CDR3: CASSAPTSGWIRAYEQYF. Here the CDR3 DNA reads TGTGCCAGCAGTGCTCCGACTAGCGGGTGGATAAGAGCCTACGAGCAGTACTTC.

The V call is TRBV7-9, the J call TRBJ2-2, with 7 bases matching TRBD1. CDR1 and CDR2 from the germline V gene are SEHNR and FQNEAQ (reference sequence). The CDR3 runs to 15 residues. Trimming took 6 bases from V and 0 from J; bases not matched to a gene: 4. The CDR3 is CASRTGSTNTGELFF. As DNA, the CDR3 is TGTGCCAGCAGGACAGGGAGTACGAACACCGGGGAGCTGTTTTTT. The variable domain in full, with the rest retrieved from reference TRBV7-9 and TRBJ2-2, is DTGVSQNPRHKITKRGQNVTFRCDPISEHNRLYWYRQTLGQGPEFLTYFQNEAQLEKSRLLSDRFSAERPKGSFSTLEIQRTEQGDSAMYLCASRTGSTNTGELFFGEGSRLTVL.

In its sample, this clone was seen once. This chain links TRBV4-3 with TRBJ1-2, with D possibly matching TRBD1 (6 bases). Trimming removed 4 bases from V and 3 bases from J, with 15 bases in between. The germline V gene encodes CDR1 LGHNA and CDR2 YSLEER. This CDR3 region has 15 residues. The CDR3 bases are TGCGCCAGCAGCCTAGAAGAGGGGGGCGACTATGGCTACACCTTC. Translated: CASSLEEGGDYGYTF.

This clone was detected only once. This chain uses TRBV5-4 with TRBJ2-7, with 8 bases identical to TRBD1. The junction had 2 bases not matched to a gene; V was cut back by 3 bases and J by 0 bases. Germline CDR1 and CDR2: SGHNT and YYREEE (reference sequence). This CDR3 has 14 residues. CDR3 bases: TGTGCCAGCAGCTCCGGGACAGGCTCCTACGAGCAGTACTTC. Translated, it gives CASSSGTGSYEQYF.

This chain connects TRBV15 to TRBJ2-7; the match to TRBD1 covers 8 bases. The V gene end was trimmed by 1 base and the J gene end by 6 bases; junction bases not matched to a gene: 5. The CDR3 runs to 14 residues. Germline CDR1 and CDR2: LNHNV and YYDKDF (reference sequence). The CDR3 reads CATSRVTGGTEQYF. In DNA, the CDR3 is TGTGCCACCAGCAGAGTAACAGGGGGTACCGAGCAGTACTTC.

The chain carries TRBV9 and TRBJ2-2, with D unresolved. Germline CDR1 is SGDLS and CDR2 is YYNGEE. CDR3 length: 16 residues. Between the trimmed V and J ends, which lost 3 bases and 5 bases, there was a span of 17 bases. The CDR3 bases are TGTGCCAGCAGCGCCCCACCGAGCTCGAGAACCGGGGAGCTGTTTTTT. It yields the protein CASSAPPSSRTGELFF.

This chain links TRBV3-1 (or the pseudogene TRBV3-2) with TRBJ2-7; 11 bases match TRBD2. This CDR3 spans 12 amino acids. Germline V gene lookup returns CDR1 LGHDT and CDR2 YNNKEL (reference sequence). The V segment lost 8 bases and the J segment 6 bases; nucleotides outside the gene matches: 3. The CDR3 region is CASGLAGGEQYF. Here the CDR3 DNA reads TGTGCCAGCGGGCTAGCGGGAGGCGAGCAGTACTTC.

The count of this clone is one. The CDR3 here is CASSPVGGADSPLHF. CDR3 bases: TGTGCCAGCTCACCAGTTGGGGGGGCTGATTCACCCCTCCACTTT. The rearrangement uses TRBV18 and TRBJ1-6; TRBD1 might be the D (6 bases). The V gene's germline CDR1 is KGHSH and CDR2 LQKENI. Trimming removed 2 bases from V and 8 bases from J, with 13 bases in between. CDR3 size: 15 residues.

This sequence joins TRBV2 and TRBJ2-2; 7 bases line up with TRBD1. This CDR3 contains 15 residues. CDR1 SNHLY and CDR2 FYNNEI come from the germline V gene. V lost 5 bases to trimming and J lost 0 bases; unmatched junction nucleotides: 3. The CDR3 nucleotides read TGTGCCAGCAGTAGGGGACAGACGAACACCGGGGAGCTGTTTTTT. Translating it yields CASSRGQTNTGELFF.

This sequence joins TRBV3-1 (or the pseudogene TRBV3-2) and TRBJ1-1; D not certain. From germline, CDR1 is LGHDT and CDR2 YNNKEL (reference sequence). The CDR3 length is 13 residues. Trimming left V 4 bases short and J 5 bases short, with 11 bases between. The CDR3 sequence: CASSLSQDTEAFF. CDR3 bases: TGTGCCAGCAGCCTGTCCCAGGATACTGAAGCTTTCTTT.

V is TRBV4-1 and J is TRBJ2-3; 9 bases agree with TRBD2. The germline gives CDR1 MGHRA, CDR2 YSYEKL. Unmatched junction bases numbered 5, after V lost 0 bases and J lost 4 bases. The CDR3 totals 16 residues. Written as DNA, the CDR3 is TGCGCCAGCAGCCAAGAGGGCGGGAGGGGGGCAGATACGCAGTATTTT. This encodes CASSQEGGRGADTQYF.

The rearrangement links TRBV19 to TRBJ1-6; 7 bases agree with TRBD1. V shed 3 bases and J 4 bases; nucleotides not matched to a gene: 0. CDR3 size: 14 residues. Germline V CDR1 and CDR2: LNHDA, SQIVND (reference sequence). The CDR3 reads CASSMGQYNSPLHF. The CDR3 DNA is TGTGCCAGTAGTATGGGACAGTATAATTCACCCCTCCACTTT.

The chain links TRBV15 to TRBJ2-7, with 9 nucleotides matching TRBD1. V dropped 3 bases and J dropped 3; count of bases not matched to a gene: 9. The length of the CDR3 is 16 residues. Germline V gene data show CDR1 as LNHNV and CDR2 as YYDKDF (reference sequence). The CDR3 coding sequence is TGTGCCACCAGCAGCCACCGGGACAGGGATCTCTACGAGCAGTACTTC. Encoded protein: CATSSHRDRDLYEQYF.

The V and J genes are TRBV6-4 and TRBJ1-5; the D is unclear. Per the germline V gene, CDR1 is MRHNA and CDR2 is SNTAGT. V gave up 8 bases and J gave up 5 bases, with 22 bases separating them. The CDR3 runs to 16 residues. CDR3 nucleotide sequence: TGTGCCAGCCCCCCTTTAAGGACGGCCGCCGATCAGCCCCAGCATTTT. It specifies CASPPLRTAADQPQHF.

The chain links TRBV6-5 to TRBJ2-7, with D perhaps TRBD1 or TRBD2 (5 bases each). The germline V gene encodes CDR1 MNHEY and CDR2 SVGAGI. This CDR3 spans 15 amino acids. V was shortened by 4 bases and J by 4 bases, with 17 bases between the two germline ends. CDR3 region: CASSFRGQGGYEQYF. CDR3 in DNA: TGTGCCAGCAGTTTCCGAGGGCAGGGTGGATACGAGCAGTACTTC.

This chain connects TRBV6-5 to TRBJ1-2; the match to TRBD1 covers 7 bases. V gave up 5 bases and J gave up 6 bases; unmatched junction bases: 6. From germline, CDR1 is MNHEY and CDR2 SVGAGI. The CDR3 contains 13 residues. The CDR3 reads CASSRQGYDGYTF. DNA for the CDR3: TGTGCCAGCAGTCGACAGGGTTACGATGGCTACACCTTC.

The V gene is TRBV6-5, the J gene TRBJ1-5; tentative D call: TRBD1 (5 bases). Trimming stripped 0 bases from V and 2 bases from J, with 8 bases between. Germline CDR1 MNHEY, CDR2 SVGAGI. This CDR3 has 15 residues. This chain's CDR3 is CASSYSGGGNQPQHF. Written as DNA, the CDR3 is TGTGCCAGCAGTTACTCGGGGGGAGGCAATCAGCCCCAGCATTTT.

This clone was counted a few times. This chain links TRBV7-9 with TRBJ2-5; 8 nucleotides agree with TRBD2. Germline V gives CDR1 SEHNR, CDR2 FQNEAQ (reference sequence). V was clipped by 1 base and J by 2 bases; unmatched bases: 9. The CDR3 is made up of 17 amino acids. The chain's CDR3 is CASSLVTGGRDQETQYF. In DNA, the CDR3 is TGTGCCAGCAGCTTAGTAACGGGAGGGCGAGATCAAGAGACCCAGTACTTC. Filled out from reference TRBV7-9 and TRBJ2-5, the complete variable domain reads DTGVSQNPRHKITKRGQNVTFRCDPISEHNRLYWYRQTLGQGPEFLTYFQNEAQLEKSRLLSDRFSAERPKGSFSTLEIQRTEQGDSAMYLCASSLVTGGRDQETQYFGPGTRLLVL.

The chain employs TRBV30 and TRBJ1-2; D perhaps matches TRBD1 (6 bases). The CDR3 is made up of 13 amino acids. Trimming removed 3 bases at V and 6 bases at J, with 14 bases between. Germline assignment: CDR1 GTSNPN and CDR2 SVGIG (reference sequence). The CDR3 reads CAWSGQTVNGYTF. The CDR3 DNA reads TGTGCCTGGAGCGGACAGACAGTTAATGGCTACACCTTC.